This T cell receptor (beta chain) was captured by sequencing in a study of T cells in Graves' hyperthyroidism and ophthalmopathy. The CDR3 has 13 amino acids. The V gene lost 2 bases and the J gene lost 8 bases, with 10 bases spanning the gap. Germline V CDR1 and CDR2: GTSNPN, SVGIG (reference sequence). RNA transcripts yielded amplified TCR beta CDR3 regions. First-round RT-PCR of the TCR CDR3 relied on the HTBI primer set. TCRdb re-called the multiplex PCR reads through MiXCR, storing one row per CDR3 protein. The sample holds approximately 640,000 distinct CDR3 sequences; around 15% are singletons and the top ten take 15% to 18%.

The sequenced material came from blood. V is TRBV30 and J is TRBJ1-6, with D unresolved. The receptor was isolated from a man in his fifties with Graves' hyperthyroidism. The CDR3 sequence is CAWSKQGDSPLHF. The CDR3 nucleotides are TGTGCCTGGAGTAAACAAGGAGATTCACCCCTCCACTTT.